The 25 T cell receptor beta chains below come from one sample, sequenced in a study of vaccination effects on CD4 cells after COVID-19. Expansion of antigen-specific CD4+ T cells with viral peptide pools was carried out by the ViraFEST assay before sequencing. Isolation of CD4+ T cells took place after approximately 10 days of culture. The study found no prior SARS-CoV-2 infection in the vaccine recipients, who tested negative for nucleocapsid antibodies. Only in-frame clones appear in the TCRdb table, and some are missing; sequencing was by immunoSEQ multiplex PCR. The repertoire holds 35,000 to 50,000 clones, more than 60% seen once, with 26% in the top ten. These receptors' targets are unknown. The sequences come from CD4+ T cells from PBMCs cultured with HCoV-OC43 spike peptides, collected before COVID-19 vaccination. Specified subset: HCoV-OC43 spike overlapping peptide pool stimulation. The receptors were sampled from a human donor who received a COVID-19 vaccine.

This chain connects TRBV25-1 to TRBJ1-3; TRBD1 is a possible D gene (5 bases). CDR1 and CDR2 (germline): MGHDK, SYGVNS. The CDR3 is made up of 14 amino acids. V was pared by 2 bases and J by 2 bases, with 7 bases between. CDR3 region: CASSEPGTGNTIYF. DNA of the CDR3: TGTGCCAGCAGTGAACCAGGGACTGGAAACACCATATATTTT. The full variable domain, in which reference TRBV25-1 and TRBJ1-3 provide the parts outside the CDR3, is EADIYQTPRYLVIGTGKKITLECSQTMGHDKMYWYQQDPGMELHLIHYSYGVNSTEKGDLSSESTVSRIRTEHFPLTLESARPSHTSQYLCASSEPGTGNTIYFGEGSWLTVV.

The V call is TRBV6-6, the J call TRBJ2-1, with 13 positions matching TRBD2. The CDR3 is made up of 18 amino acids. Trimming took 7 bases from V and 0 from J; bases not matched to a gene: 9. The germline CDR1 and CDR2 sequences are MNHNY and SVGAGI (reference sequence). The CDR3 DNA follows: TGTGCCAGCACTCGGACTAGCGGGGGAACAAGCTCCTACAATGAGCAGTTCTTC. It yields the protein CASTRTSGGTSSYNEQFF.

The CDR3 protein is CASGSTFDSEAFF. The CDR3 DNA follows: TGTGCCAGCGGGTCAACCTTTGACAGTGAAGCTTTCTTT. The V and J genes are TRBV6-4 and TRBJ1-1; a weak D match, TRBD1 (5 bases). The V end was cut by 8 bases, the J end by 7 bases, with 17 bases between. This CDR3 region has 13 residues. Germline assignment: CDR1 MRHNA and CDR2 SNTAGT.

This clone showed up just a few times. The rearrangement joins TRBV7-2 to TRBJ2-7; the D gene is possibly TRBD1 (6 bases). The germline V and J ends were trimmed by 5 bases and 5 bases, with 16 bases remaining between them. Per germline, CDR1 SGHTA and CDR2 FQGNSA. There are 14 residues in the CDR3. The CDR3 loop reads CASSQVTGSHEQYF. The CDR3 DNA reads TGTGCCAGCAGCCAAGTTACAGGGAGCCACGAGCAGTACTTC.

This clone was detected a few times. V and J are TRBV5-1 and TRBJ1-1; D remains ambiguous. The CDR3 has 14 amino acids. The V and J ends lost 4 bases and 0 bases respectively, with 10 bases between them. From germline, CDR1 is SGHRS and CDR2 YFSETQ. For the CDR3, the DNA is TGCGCCAGCAGCCCCGAGAGTTTGAACACTGAAGCTTTCTTT. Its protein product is CASSPESLNTEAFF. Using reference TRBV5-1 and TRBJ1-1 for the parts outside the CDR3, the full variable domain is KAGVTQTPRYLIKTRGQQVTLSCSPISGHRSVSWYQQTPGQGLQFLFEYFSETQRNKGNFPGRFSGRQFSNSRSEMNVSTLELGDSALYLCASSPESLNTEAFFGQGTRLTVV.

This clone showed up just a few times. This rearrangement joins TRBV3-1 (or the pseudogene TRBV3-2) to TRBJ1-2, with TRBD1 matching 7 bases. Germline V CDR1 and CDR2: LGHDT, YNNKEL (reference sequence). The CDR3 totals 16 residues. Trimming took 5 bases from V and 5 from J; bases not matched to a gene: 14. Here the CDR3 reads CASSFHAGTDRYGYTF. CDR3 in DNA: TGTGCCAGCAGCTTCCACGCCGGGACAGATCGATATGGCTACACCTTC.

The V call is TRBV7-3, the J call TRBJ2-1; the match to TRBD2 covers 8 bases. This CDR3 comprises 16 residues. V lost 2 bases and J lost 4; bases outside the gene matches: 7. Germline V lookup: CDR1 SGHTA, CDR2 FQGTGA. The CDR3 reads CASSLGLAVPYNEQFF. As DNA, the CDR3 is TGTGCCAGCAGCTTAGGACTAGCAGTACCTTACAATGAGCAGTTCTTC.

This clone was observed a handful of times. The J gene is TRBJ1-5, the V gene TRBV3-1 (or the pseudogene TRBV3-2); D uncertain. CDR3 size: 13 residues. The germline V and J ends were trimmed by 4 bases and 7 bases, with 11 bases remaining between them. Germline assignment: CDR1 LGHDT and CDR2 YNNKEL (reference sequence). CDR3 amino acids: CASSPTREQPQHF. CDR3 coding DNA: TGTGCCAGCAGCCCAACTAGGGAGCAGCCCCAGCATTTT.

The CDR3 DNA reads TGTGCCAGCAGCTTCAATTCCAGATCCGAGCAGTACTTC. Amino acid sequence: CASSFNSRSEQYF. The rearrangement joins TRBV11-3 to TRBJ2-7; no firm D call. V was cut by 3 bases and J by 6 bases, with 12 bases left in between. Germline V gene sequence: CDR1 SGHNT, CDR2 YENEEA. The CDR3 runs to 13 residues.

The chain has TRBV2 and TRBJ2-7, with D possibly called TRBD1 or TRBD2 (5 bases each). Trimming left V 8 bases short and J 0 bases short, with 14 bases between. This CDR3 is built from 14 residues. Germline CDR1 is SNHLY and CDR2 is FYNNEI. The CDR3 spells CASWGSVSSYEQYF. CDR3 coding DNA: TGTGCCAGCTGGGGGTCAGTGAGCTCCTACGAGCAGTACTTC.

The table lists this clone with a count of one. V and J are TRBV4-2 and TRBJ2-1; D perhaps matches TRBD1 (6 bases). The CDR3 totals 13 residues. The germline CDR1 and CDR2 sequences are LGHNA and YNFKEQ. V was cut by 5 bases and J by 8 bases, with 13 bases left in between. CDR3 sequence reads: CASSGGLFDEQFF. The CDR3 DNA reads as TGTGCCAGCAGCGGGGGCCTCTTCGATGAGCAGTTCTTC.

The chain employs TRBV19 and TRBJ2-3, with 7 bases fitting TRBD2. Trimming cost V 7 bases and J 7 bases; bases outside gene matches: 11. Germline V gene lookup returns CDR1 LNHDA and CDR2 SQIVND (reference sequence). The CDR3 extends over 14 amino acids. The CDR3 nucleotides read TGTGCCAGTAAGAGGGAGCAGCGGGGACATACGCAGTATTTT. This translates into CASKREQRGHTQYF.

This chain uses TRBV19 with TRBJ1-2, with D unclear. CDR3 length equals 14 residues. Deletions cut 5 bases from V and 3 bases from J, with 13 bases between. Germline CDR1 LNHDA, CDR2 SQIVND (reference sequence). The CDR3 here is CASSDQALDYGYTF. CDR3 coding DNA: TGTGCCAGTAGTGATCAGGCCTTGGACTATGGCTACACCTTC.

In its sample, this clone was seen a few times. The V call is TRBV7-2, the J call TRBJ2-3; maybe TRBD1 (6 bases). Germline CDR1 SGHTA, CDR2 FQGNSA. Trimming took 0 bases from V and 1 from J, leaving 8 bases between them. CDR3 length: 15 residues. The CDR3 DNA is TGTGCCAGCAGCTTAGCGGCAGGGGGCACAGATACGCAGTATTTT. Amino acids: CASSLAAGGTDTQYF.

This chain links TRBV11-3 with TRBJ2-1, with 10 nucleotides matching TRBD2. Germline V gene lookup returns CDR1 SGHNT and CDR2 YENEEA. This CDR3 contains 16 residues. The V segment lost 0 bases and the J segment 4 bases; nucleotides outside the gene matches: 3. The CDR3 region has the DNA TGTGCCAGCAGCTTAGATTTGACTAGCGGGTACAATGAGCAGTTCTTC. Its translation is CASSLDLTSGYNEQFF.

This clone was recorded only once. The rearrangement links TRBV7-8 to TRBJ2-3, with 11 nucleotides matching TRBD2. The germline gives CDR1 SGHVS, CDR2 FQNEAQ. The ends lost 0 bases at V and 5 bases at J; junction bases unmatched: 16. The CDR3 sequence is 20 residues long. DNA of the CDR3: TGTGCCAGCAGCTTAGCAGGCTGGGAAATAGCGGGAGGGAGTGGAGATACGCAGTATTTT. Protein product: CASSLAGWEIAGGSGDTQYF.

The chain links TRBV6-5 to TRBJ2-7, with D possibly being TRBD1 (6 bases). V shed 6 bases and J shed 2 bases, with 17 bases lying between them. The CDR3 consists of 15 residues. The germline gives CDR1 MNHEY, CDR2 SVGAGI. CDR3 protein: CASRSFQGQTYEQYF. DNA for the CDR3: TGTGCCAGCAGATCTTTCCAAGGACAGACCTACGAGCAGTACTTC.

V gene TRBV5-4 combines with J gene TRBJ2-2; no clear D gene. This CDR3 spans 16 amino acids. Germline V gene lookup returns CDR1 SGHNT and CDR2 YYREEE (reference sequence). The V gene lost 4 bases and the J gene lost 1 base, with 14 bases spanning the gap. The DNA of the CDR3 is TGTGCCAGCAGCCAAAGCGTAGGCCAGAACACCGGGGAGCTGTTTTTT. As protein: CASSQSVGQNTGELFF.

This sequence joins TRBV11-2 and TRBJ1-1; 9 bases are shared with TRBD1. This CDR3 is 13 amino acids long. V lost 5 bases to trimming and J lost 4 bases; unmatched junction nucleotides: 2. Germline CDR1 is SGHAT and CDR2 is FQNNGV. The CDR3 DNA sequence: TGTGCCAGCAGCAGGGACAGGGCCACTGAAGCTTTCTTT. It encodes CASSRDRATEAFF.

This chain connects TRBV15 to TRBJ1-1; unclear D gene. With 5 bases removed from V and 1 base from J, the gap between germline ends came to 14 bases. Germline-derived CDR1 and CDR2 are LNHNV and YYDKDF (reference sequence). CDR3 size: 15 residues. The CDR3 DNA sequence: TGTGCCACCAGCTCTAATCGTGAGGGGAACACTGAAGCTTTCTTT. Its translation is CATSSNREGNTEAFF.

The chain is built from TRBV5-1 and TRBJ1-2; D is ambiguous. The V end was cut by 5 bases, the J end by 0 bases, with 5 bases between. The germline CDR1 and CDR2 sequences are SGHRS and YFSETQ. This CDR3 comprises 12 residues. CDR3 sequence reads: CASRGANYGYTF. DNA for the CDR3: TGCGCCAGCAGGGGAGCTAACTATGGCTACACCTTC.

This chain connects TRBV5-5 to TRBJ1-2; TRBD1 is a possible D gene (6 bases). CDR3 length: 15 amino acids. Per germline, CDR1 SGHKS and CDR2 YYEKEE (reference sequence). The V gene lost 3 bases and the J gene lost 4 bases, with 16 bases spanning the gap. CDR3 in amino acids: CASSSGAGSLYGYTF. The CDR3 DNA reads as TGTGCCAGCAGCTCGGGGGCCGGCTCCCTCTATGGCTACACCTTC.

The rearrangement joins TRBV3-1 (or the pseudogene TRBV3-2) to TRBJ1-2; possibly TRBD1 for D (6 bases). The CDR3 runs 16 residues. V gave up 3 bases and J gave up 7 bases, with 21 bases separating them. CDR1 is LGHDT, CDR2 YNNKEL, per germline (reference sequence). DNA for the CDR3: TGTGCCAGCAGCCAGTCAGCGGGGGGGGCGCTCAGTGGCTACACCTTC. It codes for CASSQSAGGALSGYTF.

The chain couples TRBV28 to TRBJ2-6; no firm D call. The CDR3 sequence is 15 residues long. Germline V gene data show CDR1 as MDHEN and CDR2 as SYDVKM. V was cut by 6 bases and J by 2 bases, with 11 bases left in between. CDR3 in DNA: TGTGCCAGCAGCCCTGGAGTCCCTGGGGCCAACGTCCTGACTTTC. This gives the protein CASSPGVPGANVLTF.

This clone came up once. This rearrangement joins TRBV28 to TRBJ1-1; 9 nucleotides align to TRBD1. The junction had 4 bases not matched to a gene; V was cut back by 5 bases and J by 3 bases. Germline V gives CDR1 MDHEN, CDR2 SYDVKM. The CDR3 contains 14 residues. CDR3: CASSIGTGYTEAFF. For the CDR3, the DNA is TGTGCCAGCAGTATCGGGACAGGGTACACTGAAGCTTTCTTT.